The 13 T cell receptor beta chains in this list originate from one sample, sequenced in a study of T cell responses to AZD1222 COVID-19 vaccine. TCRdb's copy holds only in-frame clones and misses some; the assay was immunoSEQ multiplex PCR. The table records some 120,000 clones, around 90% of them present only once. Sample: peripheral blood, taken on day 0 of MenACWY control vaccination. These TCRs come from an adult in good health.

This clone appeared a single time. The chain links TRBV30 to TRBJ2-2, with D tentatively TRBD2 (6 bases). Germline lookup yields CDR1 GTSNPN and CDR2 SVGIG (reference sequence). The CDR3 is 15 amino acids. The V end lost 5 bases, the J end lost 1 base, and 14 bases lay between the germline ends. CDR3 sequence: CAWGGRTRNTGELFF. CDR3 in DNA: TGTGCCTGGGGAGGGAGGACAAGGAACACCGGGGAGCTGTTTTTT.

The chain employs TRBV2 and TRBJ2-2, with D maybe TRBD2 (5 bases). The CDR3 is 14 amino acids. CDR1 and CDR2 (germline): SNHLY, FYNNEI. Between the trimmed V and J ends, which lost 8 bases and 1 base, there was a span of 11 bases. The CDR3 protein is CASRATMNTGELFF. The CDR3 region has the DNA TGTGCCAGCCGTGCGACTATGAACACCGGGGAGCTGTTTTTT.

The genes are TRBV11-2 and TRBJ1-1; TRBD1 agrees at 9 bases. The CDR3 runs 15 residues. Per the germline V gene, CDR1 is SGHAT and CDR2 is FQNNGV. After removal of 5 bases from V and 5 bases from J, the junction contained 9 bases not matched to a gene. DNA for the CDR3: TGTGCCAGCAGCACTCGACAGGGGGTAAGGACTGAAGCTTTCTTT. Protein sequence: CASSTRQGVRTEAFF.

The DNA for the CDR3 is TGTGCCAGTACAGATGAATCTCAGGGTTCCTACGAGCAGTACTTC. Amino acid sequence: CASTDESQGSYEQYF. The rearrangement joins TRBV19 to TRBJ2-7; possible D gene TRBD1, 5 bases. Germline CDR1 is LNHDA and CDR2 is SQIVND (reference sequence). The V end lost 7 bases, the J end lost 1 base, and 17 bases lay between the germline ends. This CDR3 spans 15 amino acids.

The CDR3 sequence is CASSDDPRGNSPLHF. As DNA, the CDR3 is TGTGCCAGCAGTGACGACCCGCGAGGTAATTCACCCCTCCACTTT. The J gene is TRBJ1-6, the V gene TRBV6-1; D unclear. The length of the CDR3 is 15 residues. Germline CDR1 reads MNHNS; CDR2 reads SASEGT. Trimming shortened V by 3 bases and J by 6 bases, and 12 bases separated the two germline ends.

This sequence joins TRBV19 and TRBJ2-1, with 10 bases lining up with TRBD2. This CDR3 is 16 amino acids long. Germline V gene sequence: CDR1 LNHDA, CDR2 SQIVND (reference sequence). V shed 3 bases and J 5 bases; nucleotides not matched to a gene: 7. The CDR3 DNA follows: TGTGCCAGTAGTATGTATGCTAGCGGGAGTAACAATGAGCAGTTCTTC. It translates to CASSMYASGSNNEQFF.

This sequence joins TRBV7-6 and TRBJ2-1; tentative D call: TRBD2 (6 bases). Germline V gives CDR1 SGHVS, CDR2 FNYEAQ. There are 17 residues in the CDR3. The germline V and J ends were trimmed by 1 base and 3 bases, with 16 bases remaining between them. CDR3 in amino acids: CASSLGVGRGNYNEQFF. CDR3 nucleotides: TGTGCCAGCAGCTTAGGGGTGGGGCGGGGAAACTACAATGAGCAGTTCTTC.

V and J are TRBV18 and TRBJ2-7, with TRBD1 identical over 7 bases. Germline trimming cut 4 bases from V and 5 bases from J; bases unmatched to any gene: 8. From germline, CDR1 is KGHSH and CDR2 LQKENI. The CDR3 length is 14 residues. CDR3 sequence (DNA): TGTGCCAGCTCACTTCGGGACAGCGCCAACGAGCAGTACGTC. Translating it yields CASSLRDSANEQYV.

J is TRBJ2-7 and V is TRBV28; 9 bases map to TRBD2. V trimming: 2 bases; J trimming: 6 bases; junction bases outside the gene matches: 5. This CDR3 spans 14 amino acids. Germline V gene lookup returns CDR1 MDHEN and CDR2 SYDVKM. For the CDR3, the DNA is TGTGCCAGCAGTTTAGCGGGAGGGCCGTCCGAGCAGTACTTC. It encodes CASSLAGGPSEQYF.

The rearrangement links TRBV10-2 to TRBJ2-1; perhaps TRBD2 as D (6 bases). CDR3 length equals 14 residues. CDR1 is WSHSY, CDR2 SAAADI, per germline. The V and J ends lost 10 bases and 2 bases respectively, with 15 bases between them. The DNA for the CDR3 is TGCGCCACCCAGGGCGGGGTCCCCTACAATGAGCAGTTCTTC. This gives the protein CATQGGVPYNEQFF.

V is TRBV9 and J is TRBJ2-7, with 9 bases lining up with TRBD2. J was trimmed by 2 bases and V by 0 bases; bases with no gene match: 6. There are 16 residues in the CDR3. Germline V gene data show CDR1 as SGDLS and CDR2 as YYNGEE. The CDR3 DNA reads TGTGCCAGCAGCGTAGGGTTGAGCGGGAGGCCCTACGAGCAGTACTTC. This sequence encodes CASSVGLSGRPYEQYF.

The rearrangement joins TRBV7-6 to TRBJ2-3; unclear D gene. This CDR3 has 15 amino acids. Trimming stripped 0 bases from V and 5 bases from J, with 12 bases between. CDR1 and CDR2 from the germline V gene are SGHVS and FNYEAQ. The CDR3 region is CASSLAVGKEDTQYF. CDR3 bases: TGTGCCAGCAGCTTAGCGGTCGGTAAAGAAGATACGCAGTATTTT.

Written as DNA, the CDR3 is TGTGCCAGCAGCTCCACGGGGGGGGCTACCTCCTACAATGAGCAGTTCTTC. Its protein is CASSSTGGATSYNEQFF. The chain recombines TRBV28 with TRBJ2-1; 8 nucleotides match TRBD2. The CDR3 is 17 residues long. Germline CDR1 reads MDHEN; CDR2 reads SYDVKM. V gave up 6 bases and J gave up 0 bases; unmatched junction bases: 10. The whole variable domain, filled in from reference TRBV28 and TRBJ2-1, reads DVKVTQSSRYLVKRTGEKVFLECVQDMDHENMFWYRQDPGLGLRLIYFSYDVKMKEKGDIPEGYSVSREKKERFSLILESASTNQTSMYLCASSSTGGATSYNEQFFGPGTRLTVL.